Listed below are T cell receptor beta chains from one sample, sequenced in a study of T-cell reconstitution after alpha-beta-depleted transplantation in children. TCRdb reprocessed the PCR reads via MiXCR and lists one record per CDR3 protein. Altogether about 77,000 distinct CDR3 sequences are present, approximately 18% being singletons, with the ten largest covering about 51%. The input for sequencing was PBMCs, mostly from graft donor cells, taken 360 days after TCRalphabeta/CD19-depleted stem cell transplant. The receptors derive from a male patient between 2 and 15 years old who had a stem cell transplant for acute lymphoblastic leukemia, so the T cells may come from the graft donor. CDR3s include the opening cysteine and the closing phenylalanine or tryptophan. The D gene is left open where the match is weak. For some rows the clone size is stated as once, few or many, or as a class when expanded; others skip it.

CDR3	DNA	size	V	D	J
CASRRTGGRQPQHF	TGTGCCAGCAGAAGAACAGGGGGCAGGCAGCCCCAGCATTTT	.	TRBV12-3/TRBV12-4	TRBD1	TRBJ1-5
CASSPSGAAGYTDTQYF	TGTGCCAGCAGCCCCTCCGGGGCAGCGGGGTACACAGATACGCAGTATTTT	few	TRBV7-9	TRBD2	TRBJ2-3
CASSFPPGGRGPGANVLTF	TGCGCCAGCAGCTTTCCCCCCGGGGGCAGGGGGCCTGGGGCCAACGTCCTGACTTTC	few	TRBV5-1	TRBD1	TRBJ2-6
CASSLALSQETQYF	TGCGCCAGCAGCTTGGCCTTGTCCCAAGAGACCCAGTACTTC	.	TRBV5-1	.	TRBJ2-5
CASSHPRTGVTQYF	TGTGCCAGCAGCCACCCGCGGACAGGGGTGACCCAGTACTTC	.	TRBV12-3/TRBV12-4	TRBD1	TRBJ2-5
CSARGHLGLAVNNEQFF	TGCAGTGCTAGAGGTCATTTGGGACTAGCGGTAAACAATGAGCAGTTCTTC	many	TRBV20-1	TRBD2	TRBJ2-1
CASSQRREETQYF	TGCGCCAGCAGCCAACGCAGGGAAGAGACCCAGTACTTC	.	TRBV4-1	.	TRBJ2-5
CASSSRRAGVVETQYF	TGTGCCAGCAGTTCTCGGAGGGCGGGAGTCGTAGAGACCCAGTACTTC	few	TRBV6-5	TRBD2	TRBJ2-5
CASSQDKITGELFF	TGCGCCAGCAGCCAGGACAAGATCACCGGGGAGCTGTTTTTT	few	TRBV5-1	.	TRBJ2-2
CSAGTPSESQPQHF	TGCAGTGCCGGGACGCCTAGTGAGAGTCAGCCCCAGCATTTT	few	TRBV20-1	.	TRBJ1-5
CSVVGQGRYEQYF	TGCAGCGTTGTGGGACAGGGGAGGTACGAGCAGTACTTC	few	TRBV29-1	TRBD1	TRBJ2-7
CASRAHFTGELFF	TGTGCCAGCAGGGCTCACTTCACCGGGGAGCTGTTTTTT	few	TRBV12-3/TRBV12-4	.	TRBJ2-2
CASSPYRNTEAFF	TGTGCCAGCAGTCCTTACAGGAACACTGAAGCTTTCTTT	many	TRBV6-5	.	TRBJ1-1
CASSHGEPGNEQFF	TGCGCCAGCAGCCATGGCGAACCGGGCAATGAGCAGTTCTTC	few	TRBV4-1	.	TRBJ2-1
CASSPSSGSSYEQYF	TGTGCCAGCAGCCCCTCTAGCGGGAGTAGTTACGAGCAGTACTTC	.	TRBV4-2	TRBD2	TRBJ2-7
CASNLLGPSYEQYF	TGTGCCAGCAACCTATTGGGACCCTCCTACGAGCAGTACTTC	many	TRBV12-3/TRBV12-4	.	TRBJ2-7
CASSPRVDRGYEQYF	TGTGCCAGCAGCCCCCGCGTCGACAGGGGCTACGAGCAGTACTTC	.	TRBV11-2	TRBD1	TRBJ2-7
CASSLVRTPVTGYNEQFF	TGTGCTAGCAGCTTAGTCCGGACGCCAGTGACGGGATATAATGAGCAGTTCTTC	once	TRBV7-7	.	TRBJ2-1
CASSYSGPRSGYTF	TGTGCCAGCAGTTACTCAGGGCCCCGGTCTGGCTACACCTTC	.	TRBV6-5	.	TRBJ1-2
CASSFADRVLHGYTF	TGTGCCAGCAGCTTTGCGGACAGGGTCTTGCATGGCTACACCTTC	few	TRBV5-6	TRBD1	TRBJ1-2
CASSPRYLLGTYNEQFF	TGCGCCAGCAGCCCCCGGTACTTGCTCGGGACCTACAATGAGCAGTTCTTC	.	TRBV5-1	.	TRBJ2-1
CASSDNRDRDYQPQHF	TGTGCCAGCAGCGATAACCGGGACAGGGATTATCAGCCCCAGCATTTT	few	TRBV28	TRBD1	TRBJ1-5
CSAQTSSYEQYF	TGCAGCGCCCAGACTAGCTCCTACGAGCAGTACTTC	few	TRBV29-1	.	TRBJ2-7
CASSPLRTRGWDNEQFF	TGCGCCAGCAGCCCCTTAAGGACCAGGGGTTGGGACAATGAGCAGTTCTTC	few	TRBV4-1	.	TRBJ2-1
CASSLRLAGIHYEQYF	TGTGCCAGCAGCCTTCGACTAGCGGGAATCCACTACGAGCAGTACTTC	.	TRBV11-3	TRBD2	TRBJ2-7
CASSPLTADGYTF	TGTGCCAGCAGCCCTCTCACAGCTGATGGCTACACCTTC	few	TRBV3-1	.	TRBJ1-2
CASSLTGLTGYEQYF	TGTGCCAGCAGCTTAACTGGACTCACTGGCTACGAGCAGTACTTC	.	TRBV7-8	.	TRBJ2-7
CASSYNRAYEQYF	TGTGCCAGCAGTTATAACAGAGCCTACGAGCAGTACTTC	few	TRBV12-3/TRBV12-4	.	TRBJ2-7
CASSFRTQGYGYTF	TGTGCCAGCAGTTTCCGGACCCAAGGGTATGGCTACACCTTC	.	TRBV12-3/TRBV12-4	.	TRBJ1-2
CASSPSRGQETQYF	TGTGCCAGCTCCCCATCCCGGGGCCAAGAGACCCAGTACTTC	.	TRBV18	.	TRBJ2-5
CASSLGTSGRPGELFF	TGTGCCAGCAGCTTAGGGACTAGCGGGAGGCCCGGGGAGCTGTTTTTT	.	TRBV7-7	TRBD2	TRBJ2-2
CSSQNRGRETQYF	TGCAGCTCGCAGAACAGGGGGCGGGAGACCCAGTACTTC	many	TRBV29-1	TRBD1	TRBJ2-5
CAFSPGQSSNQPQHF	TGTGCCTTCAGCCCGGGACAGTCTAGCAATCAGCCCCAGCATTTT	.	TRBV2	TRBD1	TRBJ1-5
CASSLAKKANQPQHF	TGTGCCAGCAGCTTAGCCAAGAAGGCAAATCAGCCCCAGCATTTT	few	TRBV7-2	.	TRBJ1-5
CASRQGPYNSPLHF	TGCGCCAGCCGACAGGGACCCTATAATTCACCCCTCCACTTT	.	TRBV5-1	TRBD1	TRBJ1-6
CASGAGQGHSGANVLTF	TGTGCCAGCGGGGCGGGACAGGGGCACTCTGGGGCCAACGTCCTGACTTTC	.	TRBV19	TRBD1	TRBJ2-6
CASRGDRGNANTEAFF	TGCGCCAGCAGGGGGGACAGGGGGAATGCGAACACTGAAGCTTTCTTT	few	TRBV5-1	TRBD1	TRBJ1-1
CASRLDRTDTQYF	TGTGCCAGCAGATTAGACCGCACAGATACGCAGTATTTT	many	TRBV12-3/TRBV12-4	.	TRBJ2-3
CASSGWTGAGPGELFF	TGCGCCAGCAGCGGCTGGACAGGGGCGGGTCCCGGGGAGCTGTTTTTT	few	TRBV5-1	TRBD1	TRBJ2-2
CASTRTATYTGELFF	TGTGCCAGCACTCGTACAGCTACCTACACCGGGGAGCTGTTTTTT	.	TRBV12-3/TRBV12-4	.	TRBJ2-2
CASGLLPLSYNEQFF	TGTGCTAGTGGTTTATTACCCCTCTCCTACAATGAGCAGTTCTTC	few	TRBV12-5	.	TRBJ2-1
CASIKGGTSGRANTQYF	TGTGCCAGCATTAAAGGTGGGACTAGCGGGAGGGCCAATACGCAGTATTTT	.	TRBV12-3/TRBV12-4	TRBD2	TRBJ2-3
CASSLYGRQYEQYF	TGCGCCAGCAGCTTGTACGGACGGCAATACGAGCAGTACTTC	few	TRBV5-1	.	TRBJ2-7
CASSLAPGARTQYF	TGTGCCAGCAGCTTAGCCCCGGGGGCGCGAACGCAGTACTTC	few	TRBV11-2	.	TRBJ2-7
CASLGGGWNEQYF	TGTGCCAGCCTTGGGGGGGGTTGGAACGAGCAGTACTTC	.	TRBV7-9	TRBD2	TRBJ2-7
CASTLNGAGGLDTQYF	TGTGCCAGCACCTTAAATGGTGCGGGAGGGCTGGATACGCAGTATTTT	few	TRBV12-3/TRBV12-4	TRBD2	TRBJ2-3
CASSEQGGARYF	TGTGCCAGCAGTGAACAAGGAGGGGCGCGGTACTTC	.	TRBV6-1	.	TRBJ2-7
CPAGGGLAYEQYF	TGTCCCGCCGGGGGAGGGCTCGCCTACGAGCAGTACTTC	.	TRBV6-1	TRBD2	TRBJ2-7
CASSYPPWTGVEEKLFF	TGTGCCAGCAGTTACCCACCTTGGACAGGAGTCGAGGAAAAACTGTTTTTT	.	TRBV6-5	TRBD1	TRBJ1-4
CASSLETRNNEQFF	TGCGCCAGCAGCTTGGAGACTAGGAACAATGAGCAGTTCTTC	once	TRBV5-1	.	TRBJ2-1
CASSSGTRAFF	TGTGCCAGCAGCTCCGGGACAAGGGCTTTCTTT	.	TRBV13	.	TRBJ1-1
CATSDSVPDRGRSEQFF	TGTGCCACCAGTGATTCGGTCCCGGACAGGGGACGGTCTGAGCAGTTCTTC	.	TRBV24-1	TRBD1	TRBJ2-1
CASSLVRGYSRAFF	TGTGCCAGCAGCTTGGTTCGGGGGTATTCGCGCGCTTTCTTT	.	TRBV5-5	.	TRBJ1-1
CATRRPWTPPATYEQYF	TGTGCCACCAGGAGACCTTGGACCCCTCCGGCTACCTACGAGCAGTACTTC	few	TRBV24-1	.	TRBJ2-7